The 6 T cell receptor beta chains below all came from one sample that was sequenced in a study of early T cells in non-severe SARS-CoV-2 infection. TCRdb re-derived calls from the 5' RACE reads in MiXCR, one entry per CDR3 protein. The data show some 90,000 distinct CDR3 sequences, about 16% seen once. Sequenced: whole blood. The receptors here all came from an adult who was a healthcare worker with PCR-confirmed SARS-CoV-2 infection or an uninfected control (not recorded which).

Concerning this clonotype itself: A read error may account for a junction end that differs from germline. The rearrangement uses TRBV12-3 or TRBV12-4 and TRBJ1-1, with TRBD1 as a possible D gene (6 bases). The CDR3 consists of 15 residues. CDR3 nucleotides: TGTGCCAGCAGCTTAGGATCCAGGGGGAACACTGAAGCTTTCTTT. It yields the protein CASSLGSRGNTEAFF.

This clonotype has a handful of counts. This rearrangement joins TRBV12-3 or TRBV12-4 to TRBJ1-5; no reliable D call. V was pared by 1 base and J by 5 bases, with 6 bases between. This CDR3 contains 13 residues. CDR3 DNA: TGTGCCAGCAGTTTAGGAGGAGATCAGCCCCAGCATTTT. Protein: CASSLGGDQPQHF.

Only a few counts were recorded for this clonotype. The J gene is TRBJ2-7, the V gene TRBV28; 7 positions match TRBD1. V lost 7 bases and J lost 5; bases outside the gene matches: 11. Germline-derived CDR1 and CDR2 are MDHEN and SYDVKM. CDR3 length equals 14 residues. The DNA for the CDR3 is TGTGCCAGCATGGAACGAGACAGGGAAAACGAGCAGTACTTC. It encodes CASMERDRENEQYF.

The sample holds a few counts of this clonotype. The chain links TRBV5-6 to TRBJ2-1, with D hard to call. The CDR3 has 13 amino acids. Germline CDR1 reads SGHDT; CDR2 reads YYEEEE. Trimming pared 1 base from V and 5 bases from J, leaving 7 bases between. CDR3 bases: TGTGCCAGCAGCTTGCGCGTAAACAATGAGCAGTTCTTC. Translated: CASSLRVNNEQFF.

The gene calls are TRBV6-1 and TRBJ1-6, with TRBD1 matching over 9 bases. The CDR3 sequence is 13 residues long. Germline V gene lookup returns CDR1 MNHNS and CDR2 SASEGT. The trim removed 8 bases at V and 10 bases at J, leaving 6 bases unmatched. The CDR3 loop reads CASLRTGESPLHF. Here the CDR3 DNA reads TGTGCCAGCCTTCGGACAGGGGAATCACCCCTCCACTTT.

This clonotype was counted only a few times. The rearrangement links TRBV7-2 to TRBJ1-1, with a tentative D call TRBD1 (6 bases). The CDR3 has 14 residues. V lost 2 bases to trimming and J lost 7 bases, with 14 bases between them. The germline CDR1 and CDR2 sequences are SGHTA and FQGNSA. CDR3 protein: CASSLNSPGVEAFF. The CDR3 nucleotides read TGTGCCAGCAGCTTAAACTCGCCAGGGGTTGAAGCTTTCTTT.